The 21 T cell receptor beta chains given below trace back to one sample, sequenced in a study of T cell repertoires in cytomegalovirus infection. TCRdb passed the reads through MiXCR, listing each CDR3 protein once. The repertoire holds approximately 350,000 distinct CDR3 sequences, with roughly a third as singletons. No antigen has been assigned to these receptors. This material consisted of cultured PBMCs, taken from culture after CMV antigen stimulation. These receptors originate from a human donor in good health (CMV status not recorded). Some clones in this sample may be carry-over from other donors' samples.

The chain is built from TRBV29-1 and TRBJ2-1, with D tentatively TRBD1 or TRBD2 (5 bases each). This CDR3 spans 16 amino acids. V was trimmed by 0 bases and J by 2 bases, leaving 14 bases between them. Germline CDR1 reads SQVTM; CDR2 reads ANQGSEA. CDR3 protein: CSVEDAGTQTYNEQFF. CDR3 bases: TGCAGCGTTGAAGATGCCGGGACCCAAACCTACAATGAGCAGTTCTTC.

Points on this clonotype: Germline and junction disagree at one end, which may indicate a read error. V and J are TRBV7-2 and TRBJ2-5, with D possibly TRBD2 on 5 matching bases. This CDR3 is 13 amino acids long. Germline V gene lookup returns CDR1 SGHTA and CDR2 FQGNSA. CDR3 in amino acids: CASSLKTAADLDF. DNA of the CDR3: TGTGCCAGCAGCTTGAAGACCGCAGCGGATTTGGACTTC.

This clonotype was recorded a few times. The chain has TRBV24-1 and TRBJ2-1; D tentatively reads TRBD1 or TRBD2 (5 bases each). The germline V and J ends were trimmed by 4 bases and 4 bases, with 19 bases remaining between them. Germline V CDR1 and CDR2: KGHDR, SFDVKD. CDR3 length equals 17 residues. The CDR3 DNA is TGTGCCACCAGTGAAACCGGGACGTCGGTTATTTACAATGAGCAGTTCTTC. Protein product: CATSETGTSVIYNEQFF.

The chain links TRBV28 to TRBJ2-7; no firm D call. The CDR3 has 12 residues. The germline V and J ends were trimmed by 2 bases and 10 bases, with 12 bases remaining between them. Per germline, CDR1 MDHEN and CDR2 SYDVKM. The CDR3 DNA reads TGTGCCAGCAGTTTACCCTCGGTTCCCCAGTACTTC. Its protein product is CASSLPSVPQYF.

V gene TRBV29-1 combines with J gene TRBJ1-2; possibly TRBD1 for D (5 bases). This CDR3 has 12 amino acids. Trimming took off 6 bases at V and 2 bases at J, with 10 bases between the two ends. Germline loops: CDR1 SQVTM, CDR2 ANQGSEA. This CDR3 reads CSVGDGNYGYTF. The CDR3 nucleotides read TGCAGCGTCGGGGACGGAAACTATGGCTACACCTTC.

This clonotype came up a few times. The CDR3 nucleotides are TGTGCCACCAGTGATGGGGGCCGGCCCCAGCATTTT. Protein sequence: CATSDGGRPQHF. V gene TRBV24-1 combines with J gene TRBJ1-5; a weak D match, TRBD1 (6 bases). Germline-derived CDR1 and CDR2 are KGHDR and SFDVKD. V was clipped by 3 bases and J by 9 bases, with 8 bases between them. The length of the CDR3 is 12 residues.

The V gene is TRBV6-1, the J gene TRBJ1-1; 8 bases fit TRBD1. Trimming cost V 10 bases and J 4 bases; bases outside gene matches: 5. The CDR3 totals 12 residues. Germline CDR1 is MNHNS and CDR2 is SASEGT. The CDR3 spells CATLTGATEAFF. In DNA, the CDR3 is TGTGCCACCTTGACAGGGGCCACTGAAGCTTTCTTT.

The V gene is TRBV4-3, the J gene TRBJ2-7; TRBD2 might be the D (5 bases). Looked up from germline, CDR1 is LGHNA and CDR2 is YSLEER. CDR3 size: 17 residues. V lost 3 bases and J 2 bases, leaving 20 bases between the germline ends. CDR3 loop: CASSQAAIRTQTYEQYF. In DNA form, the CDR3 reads TGCGCCAGCAGCCAGGCAGCCATCCGGACTCAGACCTACGAGCAGTACTTC.

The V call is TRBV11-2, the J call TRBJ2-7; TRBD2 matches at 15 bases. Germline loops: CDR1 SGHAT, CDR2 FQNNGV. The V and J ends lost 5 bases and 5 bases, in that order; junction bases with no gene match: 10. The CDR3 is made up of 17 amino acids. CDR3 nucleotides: TGTGCCAGCAGCGACCGGTGGGGACTAGCGGGAGGCGACGAGCAGTACGTC. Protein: CASSDRWGLAGGDEQYV.

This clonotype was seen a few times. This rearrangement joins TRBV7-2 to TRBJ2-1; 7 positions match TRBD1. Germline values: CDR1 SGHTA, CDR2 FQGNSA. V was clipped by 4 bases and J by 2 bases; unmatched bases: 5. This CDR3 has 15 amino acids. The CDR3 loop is CASSSTGTAYNEQFF. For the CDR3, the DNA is TGTGCCAGCAGCTCAACCGGGACAGCCTACAATGAGCAGTTCTTC.

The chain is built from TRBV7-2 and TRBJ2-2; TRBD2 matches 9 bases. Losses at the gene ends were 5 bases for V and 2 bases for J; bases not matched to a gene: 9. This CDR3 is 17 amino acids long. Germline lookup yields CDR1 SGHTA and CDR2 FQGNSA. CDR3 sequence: CASSPTWTSANTGELFF. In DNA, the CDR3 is TGTGCCAGCAGCCCAACGTGGACTAGCGCCAACACCGGGGAGCTGTTTTTT.

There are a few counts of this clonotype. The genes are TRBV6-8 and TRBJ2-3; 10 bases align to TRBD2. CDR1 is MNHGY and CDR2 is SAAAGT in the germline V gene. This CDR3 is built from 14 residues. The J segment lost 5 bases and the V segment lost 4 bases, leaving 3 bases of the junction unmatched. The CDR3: CASSSLAGVDTQYF. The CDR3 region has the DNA TGTGCCAGCAGTTCCCTAGCGGGAGTAGATACGCAGTATTTT.

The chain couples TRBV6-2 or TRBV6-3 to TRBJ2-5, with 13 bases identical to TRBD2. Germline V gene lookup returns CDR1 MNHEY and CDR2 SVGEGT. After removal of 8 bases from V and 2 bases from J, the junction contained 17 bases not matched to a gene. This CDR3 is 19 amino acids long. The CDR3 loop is CASRSPPGLAGPFQETQYF. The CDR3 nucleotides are TGTGCCAGCCGCTCACCCCCGGGACTAGCGGGACCGTTTCAAGAGACCCAGTACTTC.

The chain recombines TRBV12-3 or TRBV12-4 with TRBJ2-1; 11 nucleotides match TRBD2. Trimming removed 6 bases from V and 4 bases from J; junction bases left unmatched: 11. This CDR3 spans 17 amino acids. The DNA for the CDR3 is TGTGCCAGCAGCAACCGGCCCGGGACTAGCGGATACAATGAGCAGTTCTTC. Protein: CASSNRPGTSGYNEQFF.

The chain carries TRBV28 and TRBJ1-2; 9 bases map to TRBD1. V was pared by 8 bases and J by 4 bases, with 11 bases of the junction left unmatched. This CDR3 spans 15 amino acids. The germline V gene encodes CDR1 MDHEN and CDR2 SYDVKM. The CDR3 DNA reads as TGTGCCAGCGTCCACCCGCCGGGACAGGGCTATGGCTACACCTTC. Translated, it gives CASVHPPGQGYGYTF.

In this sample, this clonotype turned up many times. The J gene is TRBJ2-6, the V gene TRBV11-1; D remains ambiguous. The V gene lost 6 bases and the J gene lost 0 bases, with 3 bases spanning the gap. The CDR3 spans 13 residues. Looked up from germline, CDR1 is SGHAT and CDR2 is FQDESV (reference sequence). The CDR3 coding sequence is TGTGCCAGCAGTAACTCTGGGGCCAACGTCCTGACTTTC. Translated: CASSNSGANVLTF.

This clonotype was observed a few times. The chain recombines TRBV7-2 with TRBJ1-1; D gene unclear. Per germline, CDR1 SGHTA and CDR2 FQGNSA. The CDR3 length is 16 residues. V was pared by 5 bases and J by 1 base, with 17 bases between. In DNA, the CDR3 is TGTGCCAGCAGCCCCGGGTTCGTGACCACGAACACTGAAGCTTTCTTT. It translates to CASSPGFVTTNTEAFF.

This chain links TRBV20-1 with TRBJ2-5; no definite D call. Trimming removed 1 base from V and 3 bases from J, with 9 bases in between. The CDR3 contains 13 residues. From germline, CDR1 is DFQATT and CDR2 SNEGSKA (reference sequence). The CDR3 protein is CSARGVREETQYF. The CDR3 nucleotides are TGCAGTGCTAGAGGGGTCCGTGAAGAGACCCAGTACTTC.

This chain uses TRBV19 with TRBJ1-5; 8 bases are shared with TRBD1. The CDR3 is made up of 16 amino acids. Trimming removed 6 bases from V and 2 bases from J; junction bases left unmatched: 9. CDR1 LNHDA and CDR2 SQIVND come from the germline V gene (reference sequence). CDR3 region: CASSDRGGDRNQPQHF. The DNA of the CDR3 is TGTGCCAGTAGCGACAGGGGAGGGGATCGCAATCAGCCCCAGCATTTT.

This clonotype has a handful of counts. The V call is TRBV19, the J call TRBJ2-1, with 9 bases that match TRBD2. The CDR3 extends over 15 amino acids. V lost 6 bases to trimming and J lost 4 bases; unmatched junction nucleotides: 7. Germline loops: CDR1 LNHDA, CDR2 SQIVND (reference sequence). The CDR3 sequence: CASSRSSGIYNEQFF. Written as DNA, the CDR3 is TGTGCCAGTAGCAGATCTAGCGGGATATACAATGAGCAGTTCTTC.

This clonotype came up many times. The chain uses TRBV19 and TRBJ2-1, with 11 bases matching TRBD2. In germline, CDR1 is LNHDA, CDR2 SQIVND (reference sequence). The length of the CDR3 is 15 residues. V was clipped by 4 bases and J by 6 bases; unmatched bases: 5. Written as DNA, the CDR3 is TGTGCCAGTAGTACAAGACTAGCGGGGACCAATGAGCAGTTCTTC. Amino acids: CASSTRLAGTNEQFF.